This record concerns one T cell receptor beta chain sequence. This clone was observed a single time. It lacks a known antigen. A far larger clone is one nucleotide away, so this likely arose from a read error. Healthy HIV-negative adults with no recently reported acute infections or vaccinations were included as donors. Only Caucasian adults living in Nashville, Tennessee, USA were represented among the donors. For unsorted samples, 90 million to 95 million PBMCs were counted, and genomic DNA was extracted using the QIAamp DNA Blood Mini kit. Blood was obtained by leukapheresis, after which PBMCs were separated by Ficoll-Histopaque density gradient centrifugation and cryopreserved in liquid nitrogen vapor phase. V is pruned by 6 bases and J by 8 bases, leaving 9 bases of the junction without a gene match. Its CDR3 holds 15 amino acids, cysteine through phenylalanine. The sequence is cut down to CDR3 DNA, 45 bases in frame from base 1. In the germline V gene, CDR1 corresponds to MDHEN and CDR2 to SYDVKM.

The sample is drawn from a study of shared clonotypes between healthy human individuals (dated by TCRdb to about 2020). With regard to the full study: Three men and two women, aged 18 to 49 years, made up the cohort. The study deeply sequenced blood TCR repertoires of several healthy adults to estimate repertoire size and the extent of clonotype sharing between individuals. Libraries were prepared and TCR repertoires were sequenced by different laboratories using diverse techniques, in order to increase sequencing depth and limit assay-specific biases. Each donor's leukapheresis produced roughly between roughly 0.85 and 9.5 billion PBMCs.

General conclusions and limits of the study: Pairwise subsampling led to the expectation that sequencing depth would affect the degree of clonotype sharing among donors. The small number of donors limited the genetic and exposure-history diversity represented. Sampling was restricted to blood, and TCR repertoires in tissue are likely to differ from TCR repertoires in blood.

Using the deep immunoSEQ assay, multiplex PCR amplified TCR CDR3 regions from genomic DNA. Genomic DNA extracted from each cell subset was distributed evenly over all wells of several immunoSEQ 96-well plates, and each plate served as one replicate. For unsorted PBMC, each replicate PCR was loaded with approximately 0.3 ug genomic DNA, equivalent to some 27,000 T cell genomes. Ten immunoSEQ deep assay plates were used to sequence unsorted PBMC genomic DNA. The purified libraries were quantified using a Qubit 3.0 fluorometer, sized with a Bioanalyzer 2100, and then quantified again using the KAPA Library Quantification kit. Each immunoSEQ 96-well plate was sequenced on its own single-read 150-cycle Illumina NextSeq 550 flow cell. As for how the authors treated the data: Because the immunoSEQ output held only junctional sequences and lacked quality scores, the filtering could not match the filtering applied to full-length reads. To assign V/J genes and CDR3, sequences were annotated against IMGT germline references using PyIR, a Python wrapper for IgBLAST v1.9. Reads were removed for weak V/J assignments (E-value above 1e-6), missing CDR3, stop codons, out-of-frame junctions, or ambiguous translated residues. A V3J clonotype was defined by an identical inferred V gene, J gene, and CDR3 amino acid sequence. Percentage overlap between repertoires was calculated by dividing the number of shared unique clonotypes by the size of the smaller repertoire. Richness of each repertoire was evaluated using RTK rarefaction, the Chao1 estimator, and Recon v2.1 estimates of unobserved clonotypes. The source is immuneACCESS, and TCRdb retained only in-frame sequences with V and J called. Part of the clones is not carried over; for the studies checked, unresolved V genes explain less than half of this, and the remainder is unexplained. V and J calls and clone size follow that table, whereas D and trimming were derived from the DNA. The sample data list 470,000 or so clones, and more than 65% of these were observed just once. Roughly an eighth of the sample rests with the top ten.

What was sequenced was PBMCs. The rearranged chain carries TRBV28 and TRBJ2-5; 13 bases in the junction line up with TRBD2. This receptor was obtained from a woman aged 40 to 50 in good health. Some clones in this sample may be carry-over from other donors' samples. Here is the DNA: TGTGCCAGCAGACAGACTAGCGGGAGGCCGGATACCCAGTACTTC. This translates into CASRQTSGRPDTQYF.